This T cell receptor beta chain came from a study of monozygotic twins with inflammatory bowel disease. General study points: Researchers report that IBD patients shared fewer clonotypes with others than healthy twins, especially amid disease activity.

One entry per CDR3 protein, without DNA, is what TCRdb gives after re-calling the 5' RACE reads. This listing includes 300,000 to 400,000 distinct CDR3 sequences. On this clonotype itself: Antigen specificity is unknown.

This sequence was found in a human donor with ulcerative colitis or Crohn's disease, or a healthy co-twin of an affected twin (not recorded which). Sample: blood.

CDR3 loop: CASMEPALGEKLFF. J is TRBJ1-4 and V is TRBV21-1. TRBV21-1 is recorded as a pseudogene. The CDR3 sequence is 14 residues long.